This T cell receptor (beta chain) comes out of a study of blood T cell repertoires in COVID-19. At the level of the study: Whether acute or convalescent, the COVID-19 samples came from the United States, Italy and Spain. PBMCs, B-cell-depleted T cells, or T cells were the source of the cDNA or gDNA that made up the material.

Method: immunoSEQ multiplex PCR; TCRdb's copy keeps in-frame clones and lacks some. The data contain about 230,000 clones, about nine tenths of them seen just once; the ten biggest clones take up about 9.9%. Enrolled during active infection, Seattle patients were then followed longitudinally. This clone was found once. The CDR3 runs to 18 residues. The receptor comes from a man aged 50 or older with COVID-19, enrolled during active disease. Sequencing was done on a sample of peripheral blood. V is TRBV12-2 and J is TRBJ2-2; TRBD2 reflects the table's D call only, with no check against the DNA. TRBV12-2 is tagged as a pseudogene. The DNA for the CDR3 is TGTGCAAGTCGCTTAGGGACTAGCGGGAGGGGTTGCACCGGGGAGCTGTTTTTT. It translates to CASRLGTSGRGCTGELFF.